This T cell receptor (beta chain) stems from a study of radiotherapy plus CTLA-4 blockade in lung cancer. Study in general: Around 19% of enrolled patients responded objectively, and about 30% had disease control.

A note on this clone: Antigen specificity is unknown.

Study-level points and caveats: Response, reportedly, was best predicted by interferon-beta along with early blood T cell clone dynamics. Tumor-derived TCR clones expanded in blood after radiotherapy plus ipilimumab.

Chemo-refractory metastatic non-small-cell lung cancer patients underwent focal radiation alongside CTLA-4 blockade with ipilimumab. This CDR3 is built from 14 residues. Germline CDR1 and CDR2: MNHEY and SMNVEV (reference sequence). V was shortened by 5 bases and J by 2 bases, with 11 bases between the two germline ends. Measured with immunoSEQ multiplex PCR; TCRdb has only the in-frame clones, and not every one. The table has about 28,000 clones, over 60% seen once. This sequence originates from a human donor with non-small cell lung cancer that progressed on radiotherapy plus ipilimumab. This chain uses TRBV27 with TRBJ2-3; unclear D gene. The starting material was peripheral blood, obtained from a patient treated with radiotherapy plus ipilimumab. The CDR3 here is CASSPTPITDTQYF. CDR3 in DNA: TGTGCCAGCAGTCCGACACCTATCACAGATACGCAGTATTTT.